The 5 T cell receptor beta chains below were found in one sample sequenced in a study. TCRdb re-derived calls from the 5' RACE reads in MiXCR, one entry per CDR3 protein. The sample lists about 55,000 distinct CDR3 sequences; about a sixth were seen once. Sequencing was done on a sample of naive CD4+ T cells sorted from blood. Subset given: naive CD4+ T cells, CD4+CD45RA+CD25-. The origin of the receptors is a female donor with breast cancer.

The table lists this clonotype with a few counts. CDR3 sequence: CASSTLAKNIQYF. CDR3 in DNA: TGTGCCAGCAGTACGCTAGCCAAAAACATTCAGTACTTC. This rearrangement joins TRBV27 to TRBJ2-4, with D hard to call. CDR3 length: 13 residues. V dropped 5 bases and J dropped 0 bases, with 5 bases sitting between them. Germline lookup yields CDR1 MNHEY and CDR2 SMNVEV (reference sequence).

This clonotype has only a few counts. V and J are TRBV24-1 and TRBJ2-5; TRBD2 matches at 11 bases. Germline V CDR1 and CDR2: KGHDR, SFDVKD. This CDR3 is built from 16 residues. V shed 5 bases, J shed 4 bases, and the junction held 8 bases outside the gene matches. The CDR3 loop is CATSGYTSGSLETQYF. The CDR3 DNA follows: TGTGCCACCAGTGGGTACACTAGCGGGAGTCTAGAGACCCAGTACTTC.

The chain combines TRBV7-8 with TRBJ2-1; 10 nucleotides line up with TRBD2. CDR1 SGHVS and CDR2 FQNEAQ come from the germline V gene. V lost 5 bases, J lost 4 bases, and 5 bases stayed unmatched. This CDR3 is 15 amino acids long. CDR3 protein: CASSQGLALYNEQFF. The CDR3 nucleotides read TGTGCCAGCAGCCAGGGACTAGCGCTGTACAATGAGCAGTTCTTC.

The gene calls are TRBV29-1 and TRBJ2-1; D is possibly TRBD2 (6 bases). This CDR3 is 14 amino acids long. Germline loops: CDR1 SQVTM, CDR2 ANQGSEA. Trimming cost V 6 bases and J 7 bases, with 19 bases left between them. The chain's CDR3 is CSVLPGARGNEQFF. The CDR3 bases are TGCAGCGTCTTGCCGGGAGCCAGAGGGAATGAGCAGTTCTTC.

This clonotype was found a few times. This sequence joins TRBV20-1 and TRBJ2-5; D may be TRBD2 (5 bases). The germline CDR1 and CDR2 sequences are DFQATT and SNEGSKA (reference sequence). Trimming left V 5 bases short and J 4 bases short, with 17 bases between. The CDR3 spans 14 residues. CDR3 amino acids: CSAQPDAGVETQYF. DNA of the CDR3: TGCAGTGCTCAGCCGGACGCCGGGGTAGAGACCCAGTACTTC.